This TCR beta chain was found in a study of T cell repertoires in cytomegalovirus infection. Overall study: The authors used CMV epitopes that were HLA-C-restricted (recently identified) and HLA-B-restricted (well studied).

Using its own MiXCR run on the reads, TCRdb lists one record per CDR3 protein. The sample carries roughly 310,000 distinct CDR3 sequences, 29% recorded once. Overall study results and limits: Dominating the ex vivo response were HLA-C-restricted CMV-specific TCR beta clonotypes.

There are a few counts of this clonotype. Its antigen is unknown. The CDR3 covers 15 residues. Germline CDR1 SGHTA, CDR2 FQGTGA. Deletions cut 4 bases from V and 3 bases from J, with 12 bases between. The starting material was cultured PBMCs, obtained from culture after CMV antigen stimulation. The TCR comes from a human donor in good health (CMV status not recorded). Some clones in this sample may be carry-over from other donors' samples. This chain links TRBV7-3 with TRBJ2-2; no firm D call. Here the CDR3 DNA reads TGTGCCAGCAGCTCCTCTCTTGGGGACACCGGGGAGCTGTTTTTT. Protein product: CASSSSLGDTGELFF.